This entry describes one TCR beta chain. Its specificity is not known. Assay: immunoSEQ multiplex PCR; the TCRdb copy retains only in-frame clones and omits some. This sample has approximately 200,000 clones, with 87% found just once. The source of the sample is a study of T cell responses to AZD1222 COVID-19 vaccine. Study-level results: Regions 160-218 and 743-854 held dominance among vaccine-associated CD4 TCRs, which spanned spike. Reports say nearly half of spike-specific TCRs go after unmutated variant regions. Donors skewed white British and female; clonal diversity was possibly underestimated.

V gave up 4 bases and J gave up 7 bases; unmatched junction bases: 11. The CDR3 is made up of 16 amino acids. In germline, CDR1 is SGHVS, CDR2 FQNEAQ. The sequencing used peripheral blood, collected on day 0 of MenACWY control vaccination. The V call is TRBV7-8, the J call TRBJ1-4, with TRBD1 matching over 8 bases. This TCR derives from an adult in good health. CDR3 coding DNA: TGTGCCAGCAGCTCAGATCCCGGGACAGGAGGTGAAAAACTGTTTTTT. This translates into CASSSDPGTGGEKLFF.